This TCR beta chain was identified in a study of blood T cells in healthy people across ages. Study information: Template switching picked up about one barcoded beta molecule for each two T cells.

Primers used in a second PCR of roughly 6 to 11 cycles were a sample-barcoded 5' primer and a J-beta primer mix. With 12 random nucleotides, a template-switch adaptor tagged each individual cDNA molecule. TCRdb processed the 5' RACE reads anew with MiXCR; each CDR3 protein has one entry. The table lists about 1.1 million distinct CDR3 sequences, about two fifths of them singletons, with 13% in the top ten. Germline-derived CDR1 and CDR2 are DFQATT and SNEGSKA (reference sequence). The CDR3 is 13 amino acids. Trimming removed 2 bases from V and 3 bases from J, with 11 bases in between. This clonotype was detected a few times. Its specificity is not known. General observations from the study: Lack of knowledge of donor CMV status possibly confounded expanded clonotype changes.

The sample comprised blood. The chain couples TRBV20-1 to TRBJ2-7; D is unresolved. The sequence came from a man between 18 and 35 years old in good health. The CDR3 nucleotides read TGCAGTGCTAGAAAAGACGCTATCTACGAGCAGTACTTC. The encoded protein is CSARKDAIYEQYF.